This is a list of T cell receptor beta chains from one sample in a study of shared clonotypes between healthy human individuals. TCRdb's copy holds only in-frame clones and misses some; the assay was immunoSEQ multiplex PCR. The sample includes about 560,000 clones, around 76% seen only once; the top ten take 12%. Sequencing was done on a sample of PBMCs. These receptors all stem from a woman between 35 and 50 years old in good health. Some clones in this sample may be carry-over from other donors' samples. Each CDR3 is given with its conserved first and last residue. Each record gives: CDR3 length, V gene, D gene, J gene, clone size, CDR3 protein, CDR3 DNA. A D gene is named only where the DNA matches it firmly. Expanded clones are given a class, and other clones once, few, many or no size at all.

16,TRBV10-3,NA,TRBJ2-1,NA,CAISEFSPQSYNEQFF,TGTGCCATCAGTGAGTTTAGCCCTCAATCCTACAATGAGCAGTTCTTC
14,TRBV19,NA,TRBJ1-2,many,CASTVYAWEFGYTF,TGTGCCAGTACCGTCTATGCTTGGGAATTTGGCTACACCTTC
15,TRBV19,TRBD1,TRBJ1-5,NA,CASSTGQAYNQPKHF,TGTGCCAGTAGTACGGGACAGGCCTACAATCAGCCCAAGCATTTT
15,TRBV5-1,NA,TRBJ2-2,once,CASSLGRGYTGELFF,TGCGCCAGCAGCTTGGGTAGGGGGTACACCGGGGAGCTGTTTTTT
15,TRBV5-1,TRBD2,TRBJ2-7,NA,CASSPSASGNYEQYF,TGCGCCAGCAGCCCTTCCGCTAGCGGAAACTACGAGCAGTACTTC
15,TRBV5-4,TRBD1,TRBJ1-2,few,CASSPIPTGGYGYTF,TGTGCCAGCAGCCCGATCCCGACAGGGGGCTATGGCTACACCTTC
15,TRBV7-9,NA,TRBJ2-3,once,CASTIQGISTDTQYF,TGTGCCAGCACCATCCAAGGGATTTCCACAGATACGCAGTATTTT
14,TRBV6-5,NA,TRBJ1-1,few,CASSYSRAGTEAFF,TGTGCCAGCAGTTACTCTCGAGCGGGGACTGAAGCTTTCTTT
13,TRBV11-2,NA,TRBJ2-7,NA,CASSSIRNYEQYF,TGTGCCAGCAGCTCCATACGGAACTACGAGCAGTACTTC
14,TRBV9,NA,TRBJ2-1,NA,CASSLSRFDNEQFF,TGTGCCAGCAGCCTCAGCCGGTTCGACAATGAGCAGTTCTTC
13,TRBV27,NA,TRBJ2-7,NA,CASSSDYPYEQYF,TGTGCCAGCAGCTCTGACTACCCCTACGAGCAGTACTTC
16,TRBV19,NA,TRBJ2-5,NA,CASSNPFGAGGETQYF,TGTGCCAGTAGTAACCCCTTCGGAGCGGGCGGGGAGACCCAGTACTTC
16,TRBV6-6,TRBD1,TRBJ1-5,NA,CASSSGQGLGNQPQHF,TGTGCCAGCAGTTCCGGACAGGGCCTGGGCAATCAGCCCCAGCATTTT
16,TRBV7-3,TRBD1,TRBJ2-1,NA,CASSPRQGSSYNEQFF,TGTGCCAGCAGCCCCCGACAGGGTAGCTCCTACAATGAGCAGTTCTTC
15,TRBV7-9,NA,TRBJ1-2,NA,CASSLESGGHAGYTF,TGTGCCAGCAGCTTAGAGTCGGGGGGGCATGCTGGCTACACCTTC
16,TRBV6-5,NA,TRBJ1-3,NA,CASSNSYDSSGNTIYF,TGTGCCAGCAGTAACTCCTACGACAGCTCTGGAAACACCATATATTTT
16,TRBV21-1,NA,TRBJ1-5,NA,CASCAGTPEGNQPQHF,TGTGCCAGCTGCGCGGGGACCCCGGAGGGCAATCAGCCCCAGCATTTT
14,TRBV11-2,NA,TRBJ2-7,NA,CASSLWAGVHEQYF,TGTGCCAGCAGCTTATGGGCTGGAGTTCACGAGCAGTACTTC
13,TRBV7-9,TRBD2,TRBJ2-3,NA,CASSFVPSGSKYF,TGTGCCAGCAGCTTCGTTCCTAGCGGGAGCAAGTATTTT
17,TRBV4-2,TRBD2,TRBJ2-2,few,CASSQEVGTRDFGELFF,TGTGCCAGCAGCCAAGAGGTCGGGACTAGGGATTTCGGGGAGCTGTTTTTT
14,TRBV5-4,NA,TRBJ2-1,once,CASSLGLGANEQFF,TGTGCCAGCAGCTTGGGGTTAGGCGCCAATGAGCAGTTCTTC
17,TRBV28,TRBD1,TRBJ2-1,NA,CASSSANRGNSYNEQFF,TGTGCCAGCAGTTCGGCGAACAGGGGGAACTCCTACAATGAGCAGTTCTTC
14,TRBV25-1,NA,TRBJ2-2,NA,CASSEFGDTGELFF,TGTGCCAGCAGTGAATTCGGAGACACCGGGGAGCTGTTTTTT
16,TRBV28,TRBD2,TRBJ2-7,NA,CASIARGASGNYEQYF,TGTGCCAGCATCGCCCGGGGGGCTAGCGGGAACTACGAGCAGTACTTC
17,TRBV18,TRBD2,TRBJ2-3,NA,CASSPRPTRTSSDTQYF,TGTGCCAGCTCACCGAGGCCTACTCGGACTAGCTCGGATACGCAGTATTTT
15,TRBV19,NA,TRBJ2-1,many,CASSYSGSSYNEQFF,TGTGCCAGTAGTTATTCGGGGAGCTCCTACAATGAGCAGTTCTTC
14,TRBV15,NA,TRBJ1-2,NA,CATSRDLAGEGYTF,TGTGCCACCAGCAGAGATCTTGCGGGGGAAGGCTACACCTTC
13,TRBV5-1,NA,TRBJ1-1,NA,CASQDRLNTEAFF,TGCGCCAGCCAGGACAGATTGAACACTGAAGCTTTCTTT
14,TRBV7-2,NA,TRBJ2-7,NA,CASSWKGQGHEQYF,TGTGCCAGCAGCTGGAAGGGCCAAGGCCACGAGCAGTACTTC
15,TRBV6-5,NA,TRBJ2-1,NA,CASSPRGMGHNEQFF,TGTGCCAGCAGCCCCCGGGGGATGGGGCACAATGAGCAGTTCTTC
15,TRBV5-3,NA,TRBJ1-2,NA,CARSYPGGWNYGYTF,TGTGCCAGAAGCTATCCAGGCGGTTGGAACTATGGCTACACCTTC